This T cell receptor (beta chain) was obtained from a study of cytomegalovirus exposure and HLA in healthy donors. Vbeta (60) and Jbeta (13) primers were used in the PCR. Using immunoSEQ multiplex PCR, the repertoire was profiled, and TCRdb retains in-frame clones only, with some absent. The sample carries about 140,000 clones, around 77% recorded once. This CDR3 has 13 residues. V was trimmed by 2 bases and J by 8 bases, leaving 11 bases between them. The germline V gene has CDR1 SGHNT and CDR2 YYREEE (reference sequence). Source material: PBMCs. The receptor's source is a man aged 18 to 30 in good health and CMV-seronegative. The chain is built from TRBV5-4 and TRBJ2-1; D is unresolved. CDR3 region: CASSFNLGDEQFF. Written as DNA, the CDR3 is TGTGCCAGCAGCTTTAATCTGGGCGATGAGCAGTTCTTC.